This record looks at one TCR beta chain sequence and its context. Germline V gene sequence: CDR1 SGHRS, CDR2 YFSETQ. V lost 3 bases and J lost 8; bases outside the gene matches: 7. The CDR3 length is 14 residues. The entry originates in a study of T cells in tuberculosis. The data were produced by immunoSEQ multiplex PCR, yet TCRdb's version contains in-frame clones alone and is incomplete. The data hold 30,000 to 35,000 clones, with about 90% observed a single time. This sample's time point: new active TB diagnosis, blood taken before or within 7 days of starting treatment. The origin of this receptor is an adult with tuberculosis. Some clones in this sample may be carry-over from other donors' samples. The chain is built from TRBV5-1 and TRBJ1-4, with 7 bases identical to TRBD1. The starting material was PBMCs, obtained at tuberculosis diagnosis. The CDR3 bases are TGCGCCAGCAGCTCACAGGGGTTTTACGAAAAACTGTTTTTT. Protein sequence: CASSSQGFYEKLFF.